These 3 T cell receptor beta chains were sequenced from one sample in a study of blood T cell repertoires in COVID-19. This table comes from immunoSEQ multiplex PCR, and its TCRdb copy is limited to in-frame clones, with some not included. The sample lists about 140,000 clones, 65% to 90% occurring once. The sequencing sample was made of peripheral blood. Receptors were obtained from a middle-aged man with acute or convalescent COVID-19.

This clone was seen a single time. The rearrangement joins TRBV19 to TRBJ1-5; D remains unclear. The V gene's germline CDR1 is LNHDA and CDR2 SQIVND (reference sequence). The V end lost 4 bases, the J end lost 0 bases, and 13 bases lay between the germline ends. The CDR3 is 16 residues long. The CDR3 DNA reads TGTGCCAGTAGTACGTGGACTGGAAATAGCAATCAGCCCCAGCATTTT. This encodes CASSTWTGNSNQPQHF.

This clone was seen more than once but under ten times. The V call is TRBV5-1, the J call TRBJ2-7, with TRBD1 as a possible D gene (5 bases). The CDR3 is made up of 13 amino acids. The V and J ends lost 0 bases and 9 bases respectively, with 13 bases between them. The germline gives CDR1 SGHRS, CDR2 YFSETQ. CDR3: CASSLASERGQYF. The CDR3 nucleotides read TGCGCCAGCAGCTTGGCCTCTGAAAGGGGGCAGTACTTC.

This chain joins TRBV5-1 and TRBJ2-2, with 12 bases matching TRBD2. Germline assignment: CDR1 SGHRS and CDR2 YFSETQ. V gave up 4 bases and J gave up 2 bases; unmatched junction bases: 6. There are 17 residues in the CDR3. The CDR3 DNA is TGCGCCAGCAGCCCCACTAGCGGGGGGTTAAACACCGGGGAGCTGTTTTTT. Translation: CASSPTSGGLNTGELFF.